The 14 T cell receptor beta chains below come from one sample, sequenced in a study of T cell clonality in common variable immunodeficiency. The repertoire was sequenced with immunoSEQ multiplex PCR; TCRdb's copy has only in-frame clones and lacks some. Singletons are absent from the sample, which has about 60,000 clones. Material for sequencing was peripheral blood mononuclear cells. These receptors were taken from a person aged 18 to 75 in good health.

A remark on this clone: The CDR3 end falls 3 residues outside the read, so it is completed with the germline J gene. The rearrangement uses TRBV19 and TRBJ2-4; 9 bases align to TRBD1. The CDR3 runs 16 residues. Germline CDR1 reads LNHDA; CDR2 reads SQIVND (reference sequence). CDR3 protein: CASSIEQGADTYGQYF. The sequenced part of the CDR3 DNA is TGTGCCAGTAGTATAGAACAGGGGGCGGATACCTATGGT.

This clone was counted many times. The read is 3 residues too short to cover the CDR3 end, so that end is filled in from the germline J gene. The V gene is TRBV5-1, the J gene TRBJ2-5; 8 nucleotides align to TRBD2. CDR1 and CDR2 from the germline V gene are SGHRS and YFSETQ. This CDR3 is built from 16 residues. V trimming: 5 bases; J trimming: 0 bases; junction bases outside the gene matches: 9. CDR3 DNA (partial): TGCGCCAGCAGATATGCGGGGGGAGGGTACCAAGAGACC. It yields the protein CASRYAGGGYQET. The full CDR3 protein is CASRYAGGGYQETQYF.

Ten or more counts support this clone. The CDR3 is cut off 3 residues early in the read; its end comes from the germline J gene. The V and J genes are TRBV20-1 and TRBJ2-7; TRBD2 matches at 9 bases. The CDR3 is 13 residues long. With 0 bases clipped from V and 6 bases from J, the junction kept 3 bases outside the gene matches. Per germline, CDR1 DFQATT and CDR2 SNEGSKA (reference sequence). Partial CDR3 DNA: TGCAGTGCTAGAGATTTGCGGGAGGGCGAG. It is translated as CSARDLREGE. The entire CDR3 sequence reads CSARDLREGEQYF.

This clone was seen repeatedly, ten times or more. The read ends 3 residues early relative to the CDR3; the germline J gene fills the gap. This chain connects TRBV4-1 to TRBJ1-6, with D possibly matching TRBD1 (5 bases). Germline-derived CDR1 and CDR2 are MGHRA and YSYEKL. This CDR3 comprises 15 residues. Trimming took 1 base from V and 6 from J, leaving 10 bases between them. The CDR3 DNA, read in part, is TGCGCCAGCAGCCAAGGTGGGCAGGGTAATTCACCC. It specifies CASSQGGQGNSP. The complete CDR3 protein is CASSQGGQGNSPLHF.

In this sample, this clone turned up a few times. Sequencing ends 3 residues short of the CDR3 end; the germline J gene provides the rest. This sequence joins TRBV2 and TRBJ2-7, with TRBD1 as a possible D gene (6 bases). The length of the CDR3 is 14 residues. Germline V gene lookup returns CDR1 SNHLY and CDR2 FYNNEI. The V end lost 7 bases, the J end lost 0 bases, and 13 bases lay between the germline ends. Incomplete CDR3 DNA: TGTGCCAGCACGGAACAGGGTAGCTCCTACGAG. Translated: CASTEQGSSYE. The full CDR3 protein reads CASTEQGSSYEQYF.

The sample holds many counts of this clone. The CDR3 end is not reached by the read, which stops 3 residues before it; the germline J gene fills it in. The rearrangement joins TRBV5-1 to TRBJ1-6; D is unresolved. This CDR3 has 14 residues. V was shortened by 4 bases and J by 9 bases, with 14 bases between the two germline ends. Germline V CDR1 and CDR2: SGHRS, YFSETQ. The chain's CDR3 is CASSHPSDGSPLHF. Incomplete CDR3 DNA: TGCGCCAGCAGCCACCCAAGCGATGGTTCACCC.

This clone has at least ten counts. The read stops 3 residues short of the end of the CDR3; the missing end is completed from the germline J gene. V usage is TRBV20-1 and J usage is TRBJ2-3; 10 bases map to TRBD2. Germline CDR1 and CDR2: DFQATT and SNEGSKA (reference sequence). Losses at the gene ends were 5 bases for V and 0 bases for J; bases not matched to a gene: 8. CDR3 length: 16 amino acids. The CDR3 reads CSAEEWTSGSTDTQYF. The DNA read from the CDR3 is TGCAGTGCTGAGGAGTGGACTAGCGGTAGCACAGATACG.

This clone was recorded at least ten times. The read gets to within 3 residues of the CDR3 end, and the germline J gene fills in the rest. The chain links TRBV18 to TRBJ2-2; D is unresolved. The CDR3 is 15 residues long. Germline CDR1 is KGHSH and CDR2 is LQKENI. Between the trimmed V and J ends, which lost 4 bases and 2 bases, there was a span of 11 bases. The part of the CDR3 DNA that was read is TGTGCCAGCTCACGTAACAGTGATAACACCGGGGAG. Translating gives CASSRNSDNTGE. The CDR3, in full, reads CASSRNSDNTGELFF.

In this sample, this clone turned up many times. The read falls 3 residues short of the CDR3 end, and the missing part is taken from the germline J gene. V and J are TRBV2 and TRBJ2-1, with 7 nucleotides matching TRBD2. The J segment lost 5 bases and the V segment lost 6 bases, leaving 4 bases of the junction unmatched. Germline V gene sequence: CDR1 SNHLY, CDR2 FYNNEI. This CDR3 contains 13 residues. The CDR3 loop is CASSSGMNNEQFF. The part of the CDR3 DNA that was read is TGTGCCAGCAGCAGCGGGATGAACAATGAG. The complete variable domain, with remaining parts taken from reference TRBV2 and TRBJ2-1, reads EPEVTQTPSHQVTQMGQEVILRCVPISNHLYFYWYRQILGQKVEFLVSFYNNEISEKSEIFDDQFSVERPDGSNFTLKIRSTKLEDSAMYFCASSSGMNNEQFFGPGTRLTVL.

In its sample, this clone was seen many times. The read finishes 3 residues shy of the CDR3 end, and the germline J gene is used to complete it. V and J are TRBV28 and TRBJ2-3, with 7 bases aligning to TRBD1. V was pared by 5 bases and J by 2 bases, with 7 bases of the junction left unmatched. CDR1 MDHEN and CDR2 SYDVKM come from the germline V gene. This CDR3 region has 15 residues. The sequenced CDR3 bases are TGTGCCAGCAGTCCACCGGGACAGATCACAGATACG. Its translation: CASSPPGQITDT. The CDR3 reads in full as CASSPPGQITDTQYF. The variable domain in full, with the rest retrieved from reference TRBV28 and TRBJ2-3, is DVKVTQSSRYLVKRTGEKVFLECVQDMDHENMFWYRQDPGLGLRLIYFSYDVKMKEKGDIPEGYSVSREKKERFSLILESASTNQTSMYLCASSPPGQITDTQYFGPGTRLTVL.

This clone was seen repeatedly, ten times or more. The read is 3 residues too short to cover the CDR3 end, so that end is filled in from the germline J gene. This rearrangement joins TRBV7-2 to TRBJ2-7; 7 positions match TRBD1. Germline trimming cut 10 bases from V and 3 bases from J; bases unmatched to any gene: 12. The CDR3 runs to 14 residues. CDR1 SGHTA and CDR2 FQGNSA come from the germline V gene. This CDR3 is CATKQETGNYEQYF. CDR3 DNA (partial): TGTGCCACCAAGCAAGAGACAGGGAACTACGAG.

This clone has a count of ten or more. The read terminates 3 residues before the CDR3 end, so the remaining end is supplied by the germline J gene. The chain uses TRBV20-1 and TRBJ2-4; 7 bases align to TRBD1. V trimming: 6 bases; J trimming: 8 bases; junction bases outside the gene matches: 7. There are 12 residues in the CDR3. Germline loops: CDR1 DFQATT, CDR2 SNEGSKA (reference sequence). CDR3 amino acids: CSASPGQDIQYF. The covered CDR3 bases are TGCAGTGCCTCACCAGGACAGGACATT.

This clone has at least ten counts. The read ends 3 residues before the CDR3 terminus; that terminus is restored from the germline J gene. The chain joins TRBV7-2 to TRBJ1-1; TRBD1 agrees at 8 bases. CDR3 length equals 14 residues. The trim removed 6 bases at V and 0 bases at J, leaving 3 bases unmatched. In germline, CDR1 is SGHTA, CDR2 FQGNSA. The CDR3 DNA, read in part, is TGTGCCAGCAGGGGGACAGGATTGAACACTGAA. Translating gives CASRGTGLNTE. The whole CDR3 sequence is CASRGTGLNTEAFF.

With regard to this clone: One base separates it from a far larger clone, so it is likely a read error. The read terminates 3 residues before the CDR3 end, so the remaining end is supplied by the germline J gene. This chain links TRBV5-1 with TRBJ2-5; unclear D gene. The CDR3 is 14 amino acids. The germline V and J ends were trimmed by 2 bases and 2 bases, with 10 bases remaining between them. Germline V gives CDR1 SGHRS, CDR2 YFSETQ. The sequenced CDR3 bases are TGCGCCAGCAGCTTAGTTGGCAGGCAAGAGACC. Its protein product is CASSLVGRQET. From start to end, the CDR3 is CASSLVGRQETQYF.